Listed below are T cell receptor beta chains from one sample, sequenced in a study of T cells in Graves' hyperthyroidism and ophthalmopathy. TCRdb redid the calling of the multiplex PCR reads with MiXCR, one entry per CDR3 protein. The sample consists of about 600,000 distinct CDR3 sequences, more than 15% of them appearing once. Sequenced sample: blood. The receptors were gathered from a woman aged 40 to 50 with Graves' ophthalmopathy. The CDR3 runs from the conserved cysteine through the conserved F or W. The D gene is left open where the match is weak. Rows give clone size only sometimes, using once, few, many, or a class for an expanded clone.

CDR3 length	V gene	J gene	clone size	D gene	CDR3 protein	CDR3 DNA
16	TRBV12-3/TRBV12-4	TRBJ2-3	few	TRBD1	CASRPSDRGSTDTQYF	TGTGCCAGCAGGCCCTCCGACAGGGGAAGCACAGATACGCAGTATTTT
15	TRBV28	TRBJ2-3	many	-	CASSRRSKSTDTQYF	TGTGCCAGCAGCCGACGGAGTAAGAGCACAGATACGCAGTATTTT
13	TRBV18	TRBJ1-1	-	-	CASSPIVDTEAFF	TGTGCCAGCTCACCGATTGTCGACACTGAAGCTTTCTTT
17	TRBV7-2	TRBJ2-3	many	TRBD2	CASSLVGLAGVSDTQYF	TGTGCCAGCAGCTTAGTTGGGCTAGCGGGAGTCTCAGATACGCAGTATTTT
15	TRBV7-9	TRBJ2-1	many	TRBD2	CASSAHSGSGNEQFF	TGTGCCAGCAGCGCCCATAGCGGGAGTGGGAATGAGCAGTTCTTC
15	TRBV11-2	TRBJ2-3	many	TRBD2	CASSQISGRGNTQYF	TGTGCCAGCAGCCAAATTAGCGGGAGAGGAAATACGCAGTATTTT
13	TRBV7-9	TRBJ2-3	-	-	CASRGGSTDTQYF	TGTGCCTCCAGAGGGGGGAGCACAGATACGCAGTATTTT
15	TRBV2	TRBJ2-1	many	-	CASSDLGSSYNEQFF	TGTGCCAGCAGTGATTTAGGGAGCTCCTACAATGAGCAGTTCTTC
13	TRBV2	TRBJ2-1	-	-	CASSDFSSDEQFF	TGTGCCAGCAGTGATTTTAGCAGCGATGAGCAGTTCTTC
15	TRBV6-4	TRBJ2-1	-	TRBD1	CASAPGTAQNNEQFF	TGTGCCAGCGCCCCCGGGACAGCGCAAAACAATGAGCAGTTCTTC
15	TRBV19	TRBJ1-5	few	-	CASSNDHSPNQPQHF	TGTGCCAGTAGTAACGATCACAGCCCTAATCAGCCCCAGCATTTT
15	TRBV7-9	TRBJ2-5	-	TRBD2	CASSLETSGRVAQYF	TGTGCCAGCAGCTTAGAAACTAGCGGGAGAGTGGCCCAGTACTTC
14	TRBV18	TRBJ1-2	many	-	CASSLPGPNYGYTF	TGTGCCAGCTCACTACCGGGACCTAACTATGGCTACACCTTC
12	TRBV7-9	TRBJ2-7	-	-	CASSFKGDEQYF	TGTGCCAGCAGCTTTAAGGGGGACGAGCAGTACTTC
13	TRBV30	TRBJ1-1	many	-	CAWGRNRATEAFF	TGTGCCTGGGGACGAAACAGGGCTACTGAAGCTTTCTTT
15	TRBV13	TRBJ2-1	-	TRBD2	CASSLSAGVQNEQFF	TGTGCCAGCAGCTTATCAGCGGGAGTTCAGAATGAGCAGTTCTTC
15	TRBV19	TRBJ2-5	-	-	CASSIGQALGETQYF	TGTGCCAGTAGTATAGGACAGGCCTTAGGAGAGACCCAGTACTTC
15	TRBV7-2	TRBJ2-7	many	-	CASSLEAGYLYEQYF	TGTGCCAGCAGCTTAGAGGCTGGCTACCTCTACGAGCAGTACTTC
14	TRBV7-9	TRBJ1-1	-	-	CASSPFRVNTEAFF	TGTGCCAGCAGCCCTTTCAGGGTGAACACTGAAGCTTTCTTT
15	TRBV6-5	TRBJ2-7	many	-	CASSYSLAEPYEQYF	TGTGCCAGCAGTTACTCTTTGGCAGAACCCTACGAGCAGTACTTC
15	TRBV10-3	TRBJ1-3	-	TRBD1	CAISSAGTGRNTIYF	TGTGCCATCAGTTCAGCCGGGACAGGTCGAAACACCATATATTTT
16	TRBV5-5	TRBJ2-1	few	-	CASSLGVGSIYNEQFF	TGTGCCAGCAGCCTGGGGGTAGGGTCGATTTACAATGAGCAGTTCTTC
18	TRBV7-8	TRBJ2-2	-	TRBD1	CASSLVGVQGANTGELFF	TGTGCCAGCAGCTTAGTGGGGGTTCAGGGGGCGAACACCGGGGAGCTGTTTTTT
13	TRBV20-1	TRBJ2-6	few	-	CSAINSGANVLTF	TGCAGTGCTATAAACTCTGGGGCCAACGTCCTGACTTTC
15	TRBV4-1	TRBJ1-2	many	-	CASSLRAGGNYGYTF	TGCGCCAGCAGCCTAAGGGCGGGGGGTAACTATGGCTACACCTTC
11	TRBV6-1	TRBJ2-1	-	-	CASSDNNEQFF	TGTGCCAGCAGTGACAACAATGAGCAGTTCTTC
16	TRBV5-6	TRBJ2-2	few	TRBD1	CASSDRDRVNTGELFF	TGTGCCAGCAGCGACCGGGACAGGGTGAACACCGGGGAGCTGTTTTTT
13	TRBV28	TRBJ1-6	-	-	CASKRTANSPLHF	TGTGCCAGCAAAAGGACGGCTAATTCACCCCTCCACTTT
17	TRBV20-1	TRBJ2-3	few	TRBD2	CSATGLAGGTSTDTQYF	TGCAGTGCCACCGGACTAGCGGGGGGGACTAGCACAGATACGCAGTATTTT
11	TRBV2	TRBJ2-7	-	TRBD2	CASAGAYEQYF	TGTGCCAGCGCGGGAGCCTACGAGCAGTACTTC
13	TRBV28	TRBJ1-4	few	TRBD1	CASSSQGARKLFF	TGTGCCAGCAGTTCACAGGGGGCGAGAAAACTGTTTTTT
13	TRBV2	TRBJ2-3	many	-	CASSVGPTDTQYF	TGTGCCAGCAGTGTTGGACCCACAGATACGCAGTATTTT
16	TRBV4-1	TRBJ1-2	-	-	CASSATTGLRADGYTF	TGCGCCAGCAGCGCGACTACGGGACTCAGGGCCGATGGCTACACCTTC
14	TRBV7-9	TRBJ2-7	few	TRBD2	CASMGSGVNYEQYF	TGTGCCAGCATGGGAAGCGGGGTGAACTACGAGCAGTACTTC
14	TRBV2	TRBJ2-7	many	-	CASSELPGAYEQYF	TGTGCCAGCAGTGAGCTCCCAGGGGCCTACGAGCAGTACTTC
13	TRBV7-3	TRBJ2-2	-	-	CASSYGQNGELFF	TGTGCCAGCAGCTATGGACAGAACGGGGAGCTGTTTTTT
15	TRBV7-9	TRBJ2-2	few	-	CASTADRGSTGELFF	TGTGCCAGCACCGCCGATCGGGGGTCGACCGGGGAGCTGTTTTTT
14	TRBV19	TRBJ2-5	few	-	CASSIVGSWETQYF	TGTGCCAGTAGTATTGTGGGGTCCTGGGAGACCCAGTACTTC
14	TRBV11-2	TRBJ1-4	many	TRBD1	CASSRDRGEGKLFF	TGTGCCAGCAGCCGGGACAGGGGAGAAGGAAAACTGTTTTTT
14	TRBV7-3	TRBJ2-1	many	TRBD2	CASSLLAGYNEQFF	TGTGCCAGCAGCTTACTAGCGGGCTACAATGAGCAGTTCTTC
13	TRBV5-1	TRBJ2-3	-	-	CASSSGSGNTQYF	TGCGCCAGCAGCTCAGGATCCGGAAATACGCAGTATTTT
17	TRBV2	TRBJ2-1	many	-	CASSENARVFSYNEQFF	TGTGCCAGCAGTGAAAACGCCCGGGTATTCTCCTACAATGAGCAGTTCTTC
13	TRBV5-6	TRBJ2-7	-	TRBD2	CASGVAGRYEQYF	TGTGCCAGCGGCGTAGCGGGTCGCTACGAGCAGTACTTC
14	TRBV2	TRBJ1-4	-	-	CASSLGQPLGKLFF	TGTGCCAGCAGTCTAGGACAGCCTCTAGGAAAACTGTTTTTT
15	TRBV7-9	TRBJ1-3	-	-	CASRGGASSGNTIYF	TGTGCCAGCAGGGGGGGCGCCAGCTCTGGAAACACCATATATTTT
19	TRBV6-1	TRBJ2-3	many	TRBD2	CASSSAGAGVRGGTDTQYF	TGTGCCAGCAGTTCAGCGGGAGCTGGGGTCCGAGGGGGCACAGATACGCAGTATTTT
16	TRBV3-1	TRBJ2-1	many	TRBD2	CASSLALAGVGDEQFF	TGTGCCAGCAGCCTCGCACTAGCGGGAGTTGGGGATGAGCAGTTCTTC
15	TRBV2	TRBJ1-6	-	TRBD1	CASKTGTGRGSPLHF	TGTGCCAGCAAGACGGGGACAGGGAGAGGATCACCCCTCCACTTT
14	TRBV19	TRBJ2-1	-	TRBD2	CASSGTSGGNEQFF	TGTGCCAGTAGCGGGACTAGCGGGGGGAATGAGCAGTTCTTC
14	TRBV5-8	TRBJ2-3	few	-	CASTVGTPGDTQYF	TGTGCCAGCACCGTAGGGACCCCGGGGGATACGCAGTATTTT
15	TRBV19	TRBJ2-1	few	TRBD2	CASSMVPSGGNEQFF	TGTGCCAGTAGTATGGTGCCTAGCGGGGGCAATGAGCAGTTCTTC
15	TRBV7-9	TRBJ2-7	-	-	CASSLGAPGSYEQYF	TGTGCCAGCAGCTTAGGAGCCCCTGGGTCCTACGAGCAGTACTTC
14	TRBV28	TRBJ1-6	many	TRBD1	CASSLRGGATPLHF	TGTGCCAGCAGTTTAAGAGGGGGCGCGACACCCCTCCACTTT
14	TRBV11-2	TRBJ2-7	many	-	CASSLDQSVWEQYF	TGTGCCAGCAGCTTAGATCAGAGTGTCTGGGAGCAGTACTTC
14	TRBV5-1	TRBJ1-2	-	TRBD1	CASKVWAGGDGYTF	TGCGCCAGCAAGGTGTGGGCAGGGGGAGATGGCTACACCTTC
12	TRBV11-2	TRBJ2-1	medium-sized	-	CASSPIGFEQFF	TGTGCCAGCAGCCCTATTGGGTTCGAGCAGTTCTTC